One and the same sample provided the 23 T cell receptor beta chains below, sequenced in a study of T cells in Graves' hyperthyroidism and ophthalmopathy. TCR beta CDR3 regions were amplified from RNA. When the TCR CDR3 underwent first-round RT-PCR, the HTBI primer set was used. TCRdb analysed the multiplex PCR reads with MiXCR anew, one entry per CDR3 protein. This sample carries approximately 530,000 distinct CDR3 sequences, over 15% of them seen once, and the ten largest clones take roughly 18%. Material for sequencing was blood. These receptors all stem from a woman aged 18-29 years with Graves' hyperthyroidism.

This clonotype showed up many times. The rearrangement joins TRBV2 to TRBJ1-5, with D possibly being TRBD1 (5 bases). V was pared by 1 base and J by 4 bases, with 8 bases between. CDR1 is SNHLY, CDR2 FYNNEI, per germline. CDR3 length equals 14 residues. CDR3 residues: CASSEVGGNQPQHF. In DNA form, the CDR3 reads TGTGCCAGCAGTGAAGTCGGGGGAAATCAGCCCCAGCATTTT.

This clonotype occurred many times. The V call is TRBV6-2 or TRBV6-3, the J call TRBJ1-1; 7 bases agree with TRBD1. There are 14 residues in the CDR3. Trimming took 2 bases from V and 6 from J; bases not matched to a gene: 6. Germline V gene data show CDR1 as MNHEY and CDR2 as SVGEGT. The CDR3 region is CASSYRGGAAEAFF. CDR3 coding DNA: TGTGCCAGCAGTTACCGAGGGGGCGCCGCTGAAGCTTTCTTT.

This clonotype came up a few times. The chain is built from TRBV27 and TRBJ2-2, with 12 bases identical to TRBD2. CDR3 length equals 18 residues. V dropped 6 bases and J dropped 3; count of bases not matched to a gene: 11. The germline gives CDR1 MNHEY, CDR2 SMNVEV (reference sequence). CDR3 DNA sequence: TGTGCCAGCAGCCCAGGACTAGCGGGAAAAGGGGACACCGGGGAGCTGTTTTTT. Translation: CASSPGLAGKGDTGELFF.

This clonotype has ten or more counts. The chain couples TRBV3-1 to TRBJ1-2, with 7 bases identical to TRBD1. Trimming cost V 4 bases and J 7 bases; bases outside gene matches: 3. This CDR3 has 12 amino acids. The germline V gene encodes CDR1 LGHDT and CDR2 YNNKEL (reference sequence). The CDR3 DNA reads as TGTGCCAGCAGCCCATACAGGGGTGGCTACACCTTC. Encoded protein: CASSPYRGGYTF. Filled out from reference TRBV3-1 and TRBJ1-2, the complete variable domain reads DTAVSQTPKYLVTQMGNDKSIKCEQNLGHDTMYWYKQDSKKFLKIMFSYNNKELIINETVPNRFSPKSPDKAHLNLHINSLELGDSAVYFCASSPYRGGYTFGSGTRLTVV.

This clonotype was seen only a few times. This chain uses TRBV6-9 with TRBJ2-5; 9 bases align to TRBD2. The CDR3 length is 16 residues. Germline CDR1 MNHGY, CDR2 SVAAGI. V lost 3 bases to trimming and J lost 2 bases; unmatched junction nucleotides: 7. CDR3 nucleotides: TGTGCCAGCAGTTACCTAGGCAGCGGGAGGCAAGAGACCCAGTACTTC. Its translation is CASSYLGSGRQETQYF.

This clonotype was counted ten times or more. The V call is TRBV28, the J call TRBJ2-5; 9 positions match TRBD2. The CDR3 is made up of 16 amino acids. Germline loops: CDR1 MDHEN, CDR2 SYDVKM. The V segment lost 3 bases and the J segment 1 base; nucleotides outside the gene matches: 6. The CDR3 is CASSFFLAGIQETQYF. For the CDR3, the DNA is TGTGCCAGCAGTTTCTTCCTAGCGGGGATCCAAGAGACCCAGTACTTC.

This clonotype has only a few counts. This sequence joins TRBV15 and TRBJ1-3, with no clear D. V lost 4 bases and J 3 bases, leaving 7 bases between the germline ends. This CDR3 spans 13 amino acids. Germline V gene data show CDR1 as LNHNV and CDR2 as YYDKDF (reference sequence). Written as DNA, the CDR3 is TGTGCCACCAGCACCGACAATGGAAACACCATATATTTT. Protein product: CATSTDNGNTIYF.

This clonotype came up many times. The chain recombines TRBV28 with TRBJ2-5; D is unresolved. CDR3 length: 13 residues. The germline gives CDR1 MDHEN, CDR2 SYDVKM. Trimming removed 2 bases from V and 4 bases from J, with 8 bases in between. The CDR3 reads CASSLLASETQYF. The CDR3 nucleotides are TGTGCCAGCAGTTTACTGGCGTCAGAGACCCAGTACTTC.

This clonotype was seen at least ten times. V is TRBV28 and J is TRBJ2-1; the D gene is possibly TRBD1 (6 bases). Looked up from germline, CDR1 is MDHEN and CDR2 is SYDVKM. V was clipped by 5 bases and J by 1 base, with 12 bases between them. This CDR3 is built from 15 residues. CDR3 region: CASSAGAISYNEQFF. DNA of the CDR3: TGTGCCAGCAGTGCAGGGGCCATATCCTACAATGAGCAGTTCTTC. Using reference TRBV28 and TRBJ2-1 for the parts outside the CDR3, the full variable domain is DVKVTQSSRYLVKRTGEKVFLECVQDMDHENMFWYRQDPGLGLRLIYFSYDVKMKEKGDIPEGYSVSREKKERFSLILESASTNQTSMYLCASSAGAISYNEQFFGPGTRLTVL.

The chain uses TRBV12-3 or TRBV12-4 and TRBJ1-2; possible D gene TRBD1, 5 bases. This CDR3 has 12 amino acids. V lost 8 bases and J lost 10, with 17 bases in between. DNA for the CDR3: TGTGCCAGCGGTTGGGGCAGGGCTTTCTACACCTTC. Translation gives CASGWGRAFYTF.

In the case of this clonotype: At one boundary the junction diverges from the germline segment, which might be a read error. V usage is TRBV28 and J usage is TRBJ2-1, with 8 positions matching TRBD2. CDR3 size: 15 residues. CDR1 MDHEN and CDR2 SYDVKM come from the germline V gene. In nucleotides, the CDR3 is TGTGCCAGCAGCTCGGGGGGGAGCTCCTACAATGAGCGGTTCTTC. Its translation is CASSSGGSSYNERFF.

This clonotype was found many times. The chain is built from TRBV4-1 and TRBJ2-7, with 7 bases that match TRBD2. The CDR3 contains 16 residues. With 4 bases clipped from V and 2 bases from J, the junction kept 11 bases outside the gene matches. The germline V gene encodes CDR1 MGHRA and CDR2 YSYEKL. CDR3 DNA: TGCGCCAGCAGCCCCTCCTATGCCGGGACTACCTACGAGCAGTACTTC. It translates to CASSPSYAGTTYEQYF.

The chain's CDR3 is CATSRDRGVHQPQHF. CDR3 nucleotides: TGTGCCACCAGCAGAGATAGGGGGGTGCATCAGCCCCAGCATTTT. The V and J genes are TRBV15 and TRBJ1-5; tentative D call: TRBD1 (6 bases). Looked up from germline, CDR1 is LNHNV and CDR2 is YYDKDF (reference sequence). V lost 0 bases, J lost 5 bases, and 11 bases lay in between. The CDR3 is 15 residues long.

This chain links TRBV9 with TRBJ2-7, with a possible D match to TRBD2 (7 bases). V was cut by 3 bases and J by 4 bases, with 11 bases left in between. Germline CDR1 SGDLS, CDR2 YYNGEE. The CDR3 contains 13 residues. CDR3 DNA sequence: TGTGCCAGCAGCGGGGGGGGGCCTTACGAGCAGTACTTC. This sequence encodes CASSGGGPYEQYF.

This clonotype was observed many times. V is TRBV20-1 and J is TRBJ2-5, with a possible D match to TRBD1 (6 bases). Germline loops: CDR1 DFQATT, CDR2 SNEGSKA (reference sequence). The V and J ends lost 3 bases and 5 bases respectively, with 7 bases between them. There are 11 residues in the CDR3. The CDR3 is CSASQGETQYF. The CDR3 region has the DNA TGCAGTGCTAGTCAGGGGGAGACCCAGTACTTC.

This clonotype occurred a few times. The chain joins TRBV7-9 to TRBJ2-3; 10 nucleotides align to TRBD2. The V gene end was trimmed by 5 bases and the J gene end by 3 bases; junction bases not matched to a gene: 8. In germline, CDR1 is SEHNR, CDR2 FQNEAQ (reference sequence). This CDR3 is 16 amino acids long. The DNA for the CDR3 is TGTGCCAGCAGCAGTGAAGCGGGGGGGCCGACAGATACGCAGTATTTT. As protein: CASSSEAGGPTDTQYF.

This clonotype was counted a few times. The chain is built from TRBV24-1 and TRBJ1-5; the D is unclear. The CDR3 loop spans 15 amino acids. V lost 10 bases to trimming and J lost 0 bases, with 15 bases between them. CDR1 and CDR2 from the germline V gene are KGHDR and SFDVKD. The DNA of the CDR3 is TGTGCCACGACGAAGGTTATTAATAGCAATCAGCCCCAGCATTTT. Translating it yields CATTKVINSNQPQHF.

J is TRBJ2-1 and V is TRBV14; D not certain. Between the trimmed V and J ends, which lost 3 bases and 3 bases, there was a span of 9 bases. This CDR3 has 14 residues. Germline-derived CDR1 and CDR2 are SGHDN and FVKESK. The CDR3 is CASSQLEVYNEQFF. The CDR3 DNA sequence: TGTGCCAGCAGCCAGCTAGAAGTCTACAATGAGCAGTTCTTC.

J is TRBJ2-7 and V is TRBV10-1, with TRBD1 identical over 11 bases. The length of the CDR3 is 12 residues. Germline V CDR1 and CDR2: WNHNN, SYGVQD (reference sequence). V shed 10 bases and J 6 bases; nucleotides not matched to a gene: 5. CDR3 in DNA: TGCGCCACAGGACAGGGGGCACGCGAGCAGTACTTC. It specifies CATGQGAREQYF.

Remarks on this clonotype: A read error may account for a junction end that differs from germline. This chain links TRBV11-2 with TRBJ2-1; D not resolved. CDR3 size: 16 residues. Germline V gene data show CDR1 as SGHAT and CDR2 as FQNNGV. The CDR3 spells CAGSLDPASSYNEQFF. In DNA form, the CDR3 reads TGTGCCGGCAGCTTAGATCCCGCCTCCTCCTACAATGAGCAGTTCTTC.

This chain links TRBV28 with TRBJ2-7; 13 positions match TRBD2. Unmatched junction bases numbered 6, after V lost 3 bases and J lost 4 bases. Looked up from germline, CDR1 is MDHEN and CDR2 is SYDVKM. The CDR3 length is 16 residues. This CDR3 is CASSFRGLAGPYEQYF. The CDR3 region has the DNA TGTGCCAGCAGTTTTCGGGGACTAGCGGGACCTTACGAGCAGTACTTC. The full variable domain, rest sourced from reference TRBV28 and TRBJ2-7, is DVKVTQSSRYLVKRTGEKVFLECVQDMDHENMFWYRQDPGLGLRLIYFSYDVKMKEKGDIPEGYSVSREKKERFSLILESASTNQTSMYLCASSFRGLAGPYEQYFGPGTRLTVT.

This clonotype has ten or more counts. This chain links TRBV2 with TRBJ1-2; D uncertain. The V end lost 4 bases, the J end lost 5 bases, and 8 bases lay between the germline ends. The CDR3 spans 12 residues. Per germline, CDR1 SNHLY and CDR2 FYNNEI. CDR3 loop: CASSGAAYGYTF. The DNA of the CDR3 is TGTGCCAGCAGTGGAGCAGCTTATGGCTACACCTTC.

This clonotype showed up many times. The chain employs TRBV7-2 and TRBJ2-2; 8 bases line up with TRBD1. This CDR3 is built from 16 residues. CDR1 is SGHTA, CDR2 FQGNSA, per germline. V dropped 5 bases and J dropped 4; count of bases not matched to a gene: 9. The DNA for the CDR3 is TGTGCCAGCAGCCAGCGACAGGGGCGTACCACCGGGGAGCTGTTTTTT. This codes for CASSQRQGRTTGELFF.